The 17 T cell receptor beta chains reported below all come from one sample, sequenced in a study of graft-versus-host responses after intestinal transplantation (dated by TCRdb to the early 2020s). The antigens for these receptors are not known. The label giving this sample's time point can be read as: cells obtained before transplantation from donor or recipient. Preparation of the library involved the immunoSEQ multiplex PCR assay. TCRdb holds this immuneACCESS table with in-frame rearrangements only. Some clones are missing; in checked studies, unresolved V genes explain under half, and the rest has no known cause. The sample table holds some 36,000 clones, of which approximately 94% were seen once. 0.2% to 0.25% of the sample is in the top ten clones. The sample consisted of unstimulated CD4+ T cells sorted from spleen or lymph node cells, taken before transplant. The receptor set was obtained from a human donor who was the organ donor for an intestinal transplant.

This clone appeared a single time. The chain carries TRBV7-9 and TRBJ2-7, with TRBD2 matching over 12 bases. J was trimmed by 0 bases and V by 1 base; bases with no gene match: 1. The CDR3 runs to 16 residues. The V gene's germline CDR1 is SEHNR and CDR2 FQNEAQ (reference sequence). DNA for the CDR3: TGTGCCAGCAGCTTAGTGACTAGCGGGGGCTCCTACGAGCAGTACTTC. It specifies CASSLVTSGGSYEQYF.

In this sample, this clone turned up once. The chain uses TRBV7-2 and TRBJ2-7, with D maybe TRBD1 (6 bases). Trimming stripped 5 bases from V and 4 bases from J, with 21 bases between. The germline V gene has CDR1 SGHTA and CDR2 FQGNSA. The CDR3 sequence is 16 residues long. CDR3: CASSPRGGQEAYEQYF. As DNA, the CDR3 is TGTGCCAGCAGCCCCAGAGGGGGACAAGAGGCATACGAGCAGTACTTC. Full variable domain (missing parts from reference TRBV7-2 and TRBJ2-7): GAGVSQSPSNKVTEKGKDVELRCDPISGHTALYWYRQSLGQGLEFLIYFQGNSAPDKSGLPSDRFSAERTGGSVSTLTIQRTQQEDSAVYLCASSPRGGQEAYEQYFGPGTRLTVT.

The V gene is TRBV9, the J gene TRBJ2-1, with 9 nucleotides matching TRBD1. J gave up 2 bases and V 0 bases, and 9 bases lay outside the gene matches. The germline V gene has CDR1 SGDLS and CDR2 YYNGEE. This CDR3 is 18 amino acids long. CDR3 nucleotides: TGTGCCAGCAGCGTAGTATCAGGTGGGACAGGGCCCTACAATGAGCAGTTCTTC. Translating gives CASSVVSGGTGPYNEQFF.

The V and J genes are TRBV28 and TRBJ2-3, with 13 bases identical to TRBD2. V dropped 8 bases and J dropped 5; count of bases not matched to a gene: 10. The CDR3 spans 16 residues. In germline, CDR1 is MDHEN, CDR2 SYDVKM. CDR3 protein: CASGYVLAGGEDTQYF. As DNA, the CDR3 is TGTGCCAGCGGATACGTACTAGCGGGGGGGGAAGATACGCAGTATTTT.

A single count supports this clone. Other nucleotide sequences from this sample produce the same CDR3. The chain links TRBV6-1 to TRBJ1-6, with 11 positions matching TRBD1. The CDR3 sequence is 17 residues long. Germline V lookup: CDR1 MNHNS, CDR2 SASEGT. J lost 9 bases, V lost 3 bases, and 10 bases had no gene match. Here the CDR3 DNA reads TGTGCCAGCAGTGAGATACACGGACAGGGGGCGATTTCACCCCTCCACTTT. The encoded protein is CASSEIHGQGAISPLHF.

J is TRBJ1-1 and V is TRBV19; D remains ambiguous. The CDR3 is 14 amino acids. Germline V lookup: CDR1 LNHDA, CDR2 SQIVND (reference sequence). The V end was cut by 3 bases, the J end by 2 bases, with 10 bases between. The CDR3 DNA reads TGTGCCAGTAGTATTATCGGGTTTAACACTGAAGCTTTCTTT. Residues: CASSIIGFNTEAFF.

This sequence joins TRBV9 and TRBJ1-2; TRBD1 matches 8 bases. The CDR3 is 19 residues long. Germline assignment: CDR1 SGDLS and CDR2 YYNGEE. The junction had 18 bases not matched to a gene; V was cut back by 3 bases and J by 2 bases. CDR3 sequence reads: CASSAHAPGQGITNYGYTF. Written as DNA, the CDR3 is TGTGCCAGCAGCGCCCATGCCCCCGGACAGGGTATCACCAACTATGGCTACACCTTC.

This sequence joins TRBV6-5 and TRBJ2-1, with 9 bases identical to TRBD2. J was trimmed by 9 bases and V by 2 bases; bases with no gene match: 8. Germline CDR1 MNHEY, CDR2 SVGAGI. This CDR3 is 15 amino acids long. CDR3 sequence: CASSYSAGGVGEQFF. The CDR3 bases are TGTGCCAGCAGTTACAGCGCGGGGGGGGTGGGTGAGCAGTTCTTC.

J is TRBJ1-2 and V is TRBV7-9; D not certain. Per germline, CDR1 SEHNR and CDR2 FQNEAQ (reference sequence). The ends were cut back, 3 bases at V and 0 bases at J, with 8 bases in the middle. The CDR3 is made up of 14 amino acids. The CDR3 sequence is CASSLQAPNYGYTF. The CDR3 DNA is TGTGCCAGCAGCTTGCAGGCACCTAACTATGGCTACACCTTC.

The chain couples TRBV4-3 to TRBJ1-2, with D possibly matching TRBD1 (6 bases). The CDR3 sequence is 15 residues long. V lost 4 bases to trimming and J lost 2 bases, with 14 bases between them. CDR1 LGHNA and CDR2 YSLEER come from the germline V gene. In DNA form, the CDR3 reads TGCGCCAGCAGCCCGTTACTTGGACAGAACTATGGCTACACCTTC. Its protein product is CASSPLLGQNYGYTF.

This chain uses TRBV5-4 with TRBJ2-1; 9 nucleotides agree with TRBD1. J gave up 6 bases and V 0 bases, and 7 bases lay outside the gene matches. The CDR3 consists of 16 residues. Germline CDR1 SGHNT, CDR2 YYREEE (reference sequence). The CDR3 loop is CASSLGPGQGVNEQFF. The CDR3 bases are TGTGCCAGCAGCTTGGGTCCGGGACAGGGTGTCAATGAGCAGTTCTTC.

The chain's CDR3 is CASSPRTVQETQYF. The CDR3 DNA is TGTGCCAGCTCACCACGGACTGTTCAAGAGACCCAGTACTTC. The rearrangement uses TRBV18 and TRBJ2-5, with a weak D call TRBD2 (5 bases). The CDR3 runs to 14 residues. V was trimmed by 1 base and J by 2 bases, leaving 8 bases between them. Germline V lookup: CDR1 KGHSH, CDR2 LQKENI. The full variable domain, rest sourced from reference TRBV18 and TRBJ2-5, is NAGVMQNPRHLVRRRGQEARLRCSPMKGHSHVYWYRQLPEEGLKFMVYLQKENIIDESGMPKERFSAEFPKEGPSILRIQQVVRGDSAAYFCASSPRTVQETQYFGPGTRLLVL.

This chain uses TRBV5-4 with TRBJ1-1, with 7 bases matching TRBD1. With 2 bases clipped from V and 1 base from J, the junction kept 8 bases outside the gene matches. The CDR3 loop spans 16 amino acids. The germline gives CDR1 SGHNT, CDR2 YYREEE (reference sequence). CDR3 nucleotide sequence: TGTGCCAGCAGCTTACACTCCGGGACAGCGAACACTGAAGCTTTCTTT. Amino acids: CASSLHSGTANTEAFF. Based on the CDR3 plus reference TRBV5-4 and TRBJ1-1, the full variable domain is ETGVTQSPTHLIKTRGQQVTLRCSSQSGHNTVSWYQQALGQGPQFIFQYYREEENGRGNFPPRFSGLQFPNYSSELNVNALELDDSALYLCASSLHSGTANTEAFFGQGTRLTVV.

The CDR3, as DNA: TGTGCCAGTAGTATCGCAGGGAGCGGGCAAGAGACCCAGTACTTC. Amino acids: CASSIAGSGQETQYF. The gene calls are TRBV19 and TRBJ2-5, with a tentative D call TRBD2 (6 bases). The germline gives CDR1 LNHDA, CDR2 SQIVND (reference sequence). Trimming took 3 bases from V and 2 from J, leaving 13 bases between them. CDR3 size: 15 residues.

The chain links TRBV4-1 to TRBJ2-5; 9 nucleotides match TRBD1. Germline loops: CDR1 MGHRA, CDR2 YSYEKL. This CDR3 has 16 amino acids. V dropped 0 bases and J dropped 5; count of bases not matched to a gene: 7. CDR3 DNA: TGCGCCAGCAGCCAAGAGACCGGGACAGGGTACGAGACCCAGTACTTC. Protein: CASSQETGTGYETQYF.

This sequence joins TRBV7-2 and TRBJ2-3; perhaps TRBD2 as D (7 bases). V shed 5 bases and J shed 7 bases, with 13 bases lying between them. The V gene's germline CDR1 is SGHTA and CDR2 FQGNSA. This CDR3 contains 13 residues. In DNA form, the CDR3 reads TGTGCCAGCAGCGGGGGGGCCCCCCATACGCAGTATTTT. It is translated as CASSGGAPHTQYF.

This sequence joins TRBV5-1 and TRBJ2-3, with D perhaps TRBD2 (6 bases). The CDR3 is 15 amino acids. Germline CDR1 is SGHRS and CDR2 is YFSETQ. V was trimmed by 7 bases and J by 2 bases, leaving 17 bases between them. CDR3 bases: TGCGCCAGCCGCGAAAGCGGGCCTGTCACAGATACGCAGTATTTT. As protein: CASRESGPVTDTQYF.